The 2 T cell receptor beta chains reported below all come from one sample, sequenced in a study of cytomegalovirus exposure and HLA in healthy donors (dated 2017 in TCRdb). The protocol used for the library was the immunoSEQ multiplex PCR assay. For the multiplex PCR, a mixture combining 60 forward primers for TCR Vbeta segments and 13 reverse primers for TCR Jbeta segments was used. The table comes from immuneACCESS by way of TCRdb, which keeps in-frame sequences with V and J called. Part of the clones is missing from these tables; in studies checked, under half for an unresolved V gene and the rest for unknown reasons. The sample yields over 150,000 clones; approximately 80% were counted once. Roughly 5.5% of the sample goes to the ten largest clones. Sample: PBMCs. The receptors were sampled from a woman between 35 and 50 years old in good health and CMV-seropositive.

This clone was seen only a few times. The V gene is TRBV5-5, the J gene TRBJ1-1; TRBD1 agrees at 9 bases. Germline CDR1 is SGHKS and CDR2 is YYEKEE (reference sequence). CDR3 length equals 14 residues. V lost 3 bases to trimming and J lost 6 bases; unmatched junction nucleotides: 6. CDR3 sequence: CASSSGQGKAEAFF. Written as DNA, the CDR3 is TGTGCCAGCAGCTCTGGACAGGGGAAGGCTGAAGCTTTCTTT. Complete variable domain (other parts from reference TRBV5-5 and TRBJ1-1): DAGVTQSPTHLIKTRGQQVTLRCSPISGHKSVSWYQQVLGQGPQFIFQYYEKEERGRGNFPDRFSARQFPNYSSELNVNALLLGDSALYLCASSSGQGKAEAFFGQGTRLTVV.

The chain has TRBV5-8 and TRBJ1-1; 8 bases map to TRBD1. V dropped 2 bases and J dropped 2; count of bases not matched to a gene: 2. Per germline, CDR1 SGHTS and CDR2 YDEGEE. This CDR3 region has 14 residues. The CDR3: CASSFDRGNTEAFF. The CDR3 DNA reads TGTGCCAGCAGCTTCGACAGGGGAAACACTGAAGCTTTCTTT.